The 15 T cell receptor beta chains reported below all come from one sample, sequenced in a study of OX40 agonist ivuxolimab in advanced cancers. The table came from immunoSEQ multiplex PCR; TCRdb's copy has only in-frame clones and leaves some out. This table holds approximately 82,000 clones, roughly 80% found once. The sample in question was CD4+ or CD8+ T cells sorted from blood, obtained in a trial of the OX40 agonist ivuxolimab. The receptors were gathered from an adult with an advanced solid tumor such as melanoma, head and neck, liver or kidney cancer.

CDR3 in DNA: TGTGCCAGCAGCCCGACACCCAGCTCCTACAATGAGCAGTTCTTC. Its protein is CASSPTPSSYNEQFF. This chain joins TRBV7-8 and TRBJ2-1; D remains unclear. The germline V gene encodes CDR1 SGHVS and CDR2 FQNEAQ. Trimming shortened V by 5 bases and J by 0 bases, and 11 bases separated the two germline ends. There are 15 residues in the CDR3.

The chain recombines TRBV7-9 with TRBJ2-7, with TRBD1 identical over 8 bases. Germline V CDR1 and CDR2: SEHNR, FQNEAQ (reference sequence). Trimming at V came to 2 bases and at J to 3 bases, leaving 6 bases not matched to a gene. This CDR3 is 15 amino acids long. CDR3 protein: CASSLFGQGGYEQYF. CDR3 coding DNA: TGTGCCAGCAGCTTATTCGGACAGGGAGGCTACGAGCAGTACTTC.

This clone was recorded a few times. The chain joins TRBV11-2 to TRBJ1-5; D not certain. Germline values: CDR1 SGHAT, CDR2 FQNNGV. The CDR3 extends over 13 amino acids. V was cut by 3 bases and J by 5 bases, with 8 bases left in between. CDR3: CASSLDGYQPQHF. The DNA of the CDR3 is TGTGCCAGCAGCTTGGACGGTTATCAGCCCCAGCATTTT.

This clone was recorded once. The rearrangement links TRBV6-1 to TRBJ1-2; no clear D gene. The CDR3 is 14 amino acids. V shed 4 bases and J shed 2 bases, with 11 bases lying between them. From germline, CDR1 is MNHNS and CDR2 SASEGT. For the CDR3, the DNA is TGTGCCAGCAGTGCATTCGGAGAGAACTATGGCTACACCTTC. Protein product: CASSAFGENYGYTF.

The chain combines TRBV5-5 with TRBJ1-1; D may be TRBD1 (6 bases). The CDR3 runs to 16 residues. Trimming took off 0 bases at V and 3 bases at J, with 15 bases between the two ends. Germline lookup yields CDR1 SGHKS and CDR2 YYEKEE (reference sequence). The CDR3 here is CASSLAFGQGYTEAFF. CDR3 nucleotide sequence: TGTGCCAGCAGCTTGGCTTTTGGTCAGGGGTACACTGAAGCTTTCTTT. Drawing the rest from reference TRBV5-5 and TRBJ1-1, the complete variable domain is DAGVTQSPTHLIKTRGQQVTLRCSPISGHKSVSWYQQVLGQGPQFIFQYYEKEERGRGNFPDRFSARQFPNYSSELNVNALLLGDSALYLCASSLAFGQGYTEAFFGQGTRLTVV.

The rearrangement uses TRBV2 and TRBJ2-7; D not certain. The V gene's germline CDR1 is SNHLY and CDR2 FYNNEI. The CDR3 spans 12 residues. V was clipped by 4 bases and J by 2 bases, with 6 bases between them. The CDR3 nucleotides read TGTGCCAGCAGTGCCCAGACCTACGAGCAGTACTTC. Encoded protein: CASSAQTYEQYF.

This chain links TRBV5-1 with TRBJ2-1; D is perhaps TRBD1 (6 bases). The CDR3 runs to 13 residues. Germline V gives CDR1 SGHRS, CDR2 YFSETQ. Trimming left V 2 bases short and J 9 bases short, with 12 bases between. The CDR3 DNA reads TGCGCCAGCAGCTTTCAAGGGGGTGGTGAGCAGTTCTTC. As protein: CASSFQGGGEQFF.

V usage is TRBV4-1 and J usage is TRBJ1-2; maybe TRBD1 (5 bases). This CDR3 region has 15 residues. Germline CDR1 reads MGHRA; CDR2 reads YSYEKL. V was cut by 4 bases and J by 2 bases, with 14 bases left in between. Here the CDR3 DNA reads TGCGCCAGCAGCCCCCCGGATGCAGGGAACTATGGCTACACCTTC. This encodes CASSPPDAGNYGYTF.

There are a few counts of this clone. The rearrangement links TRBV27 to TRBJ1-1; no clear D. The CDR3 covers 11 residues. With 1 base removed from V and 8 bases from J, the gap between germline ends came to 5 bases. The germline V gene has CDR1 MNHEY and CDR2 SMNVEV (reference sequence). CDR3 residues: CASSLFGEAFF. The CDR3, as DNA: TGTGCCAGCAGTTTATTCGGGGAAGCTTTCTTT.

This chain uses TRBV6-5 with TRBJ1-1; D gene unclear. V was pared by 6 bases and J by 10 bases, with 15 bases between. The germline gives CDR1 MNHEY, CDR2 SVGAGI. The CDR3 is 12 amino acids. CDR3 sequence reads: CASSQTKGPAFF. The CDR3 DNA reads as TGTGCCAGCAGCCAGACCAAGGGCCCAGCTTTCTTT.

The chain links TRBV19 to TRBJ1-2; perhaps TRBD1 as D (5 bases). There are 12 residues in the CDR3. The V and J ends lost 8 bases and 5 bases respectively, with 12 bases between them. Per germline, CDR1 LNHDA and CDR2 SQIVND (reference sequence). The CDR3 bases are TGTGCCAGTCATCTGTGGGGGTATGGCTACACCTTC. Translating gives CASHLWGYGYTF.

The chain is built from TRBV5-4 and TRBJ2-3, with D perhaps matching TRBD1 (7 bases). V was trimmed by 3 bases and J by 5 bases, leaving 19 bases between them. The CDR3 consists of 16 residues. The V gene's germline CDR1 is SGHNT and CDR2 YYREEE (reference sequence). CDR3 nucleotide sequence: TGTGCCAGCAGCTCAGGGGGGACAGCGCCCGGAGATACGCAGTATTTT. This translates into CASSSGGTAPGDTQYF.

The table lists this clone with a count of one. The V and J genes are TRBV5-1 and TRBJ2-5; D not certain. This CDR3 is 14 amino acids long. The germline gives CDR1 SGHRS, CDR2 YFSETQ. V was clipped by 0 bases and J by 2 bases, with 8 bases between them. In DNA, the CDR3 is TGCGCCAGCAGCTTGGCCGACGGACAAGAGACCCAGTACTTC. Translation gives CASSLADGQETQYF. The entire variable domain, with the rest obtained from reference TRBV5-1 and TRBJ2-5, is as follows: KAGVTQTPRYLIKTRGQQVTLSCSPISGHRSVSWYQQTPGQGLQFLFEYFSETQRNKGNFPGRFSGRQFSNSRSEMNVSTLELGDSALYLCASSLADGQETQYFGPGTRLLVL.

This rearrangement joins TRBV9 to TRBJ2-1; 9 bases match TRBD1. Germline assignment: CDR1 SGDLS and CDR2 YYNGEE. CDR3 length: 15 residues. V trimming: 0 bases; J trimming: 7 bases; junction bases outside the gene matches: 5. CDR3 DNA: TGTGCCAGCAGCGTAGTCACAGGGGGCTCGAATGAGCAGTTCTTC. This codes for CASSVVTGGSNEQFF.

The CDR3: CASSNSWENTEAFF. CDR3 DNA sequence: TGTGCCAGTAGTAACTCCTGGGAGAACACTGAAGCTTTCTTT. The rearrangement links TRBV19 to TRBJ1-1; D not certain. V was clipped by 4 bases and J by 1 base, with 10 bases between them. This CDR3 is 14 amino acids long. The V gene's germline CDR1 is LNHDA and CDR2 SQIVND (reference sequence).